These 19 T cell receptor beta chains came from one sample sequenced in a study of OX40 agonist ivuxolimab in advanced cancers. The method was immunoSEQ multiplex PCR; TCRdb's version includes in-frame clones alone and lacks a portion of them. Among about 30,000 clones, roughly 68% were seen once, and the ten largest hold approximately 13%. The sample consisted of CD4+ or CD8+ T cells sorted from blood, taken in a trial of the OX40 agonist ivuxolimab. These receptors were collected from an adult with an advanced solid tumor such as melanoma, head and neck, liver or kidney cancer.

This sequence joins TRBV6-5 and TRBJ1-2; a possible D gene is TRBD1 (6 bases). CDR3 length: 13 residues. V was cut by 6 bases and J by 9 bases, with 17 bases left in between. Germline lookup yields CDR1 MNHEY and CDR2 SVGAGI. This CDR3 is CASSYRAGERYTF. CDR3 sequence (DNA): TGTGCCAGCAGCTACAGGGCAGGGGAGCGCTACACCTTC.

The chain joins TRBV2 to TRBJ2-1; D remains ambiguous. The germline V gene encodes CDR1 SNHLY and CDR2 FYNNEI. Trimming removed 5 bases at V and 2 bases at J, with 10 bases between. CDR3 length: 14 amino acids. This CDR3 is CASSSGSAYNEQFF. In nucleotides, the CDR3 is TGTGCCAGCAGTTCCGGGTCAGCCTACAATGAGCAGTTCTTC.

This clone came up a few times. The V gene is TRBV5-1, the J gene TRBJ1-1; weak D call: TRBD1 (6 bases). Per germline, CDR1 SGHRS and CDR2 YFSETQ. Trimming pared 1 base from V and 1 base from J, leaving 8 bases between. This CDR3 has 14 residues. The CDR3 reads CASSLTGTNTEAFF. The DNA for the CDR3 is TGCGCCAGCAGCTTGACAGGGACGAACACTGAAGCTTTCTTT.

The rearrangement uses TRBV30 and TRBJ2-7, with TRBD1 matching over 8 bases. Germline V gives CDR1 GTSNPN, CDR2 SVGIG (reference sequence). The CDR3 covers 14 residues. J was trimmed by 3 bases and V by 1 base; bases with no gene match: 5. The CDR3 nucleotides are TGTGCCTGGAGTGAAGGGACAGGCCGCTACGAGCAGTACTTC. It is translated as CAWSEGTGRYEQYF.

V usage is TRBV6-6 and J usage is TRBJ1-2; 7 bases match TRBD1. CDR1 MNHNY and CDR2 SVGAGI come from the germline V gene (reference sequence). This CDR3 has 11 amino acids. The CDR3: CASSTGNGYTF. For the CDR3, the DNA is TGTGCTAGCTCGACAGGGAATGGCTACACCTTC.

The CDR3, as DNA: TGTGCCAGCAGCCCCGGGACAGAAAAAAATTCACCCCTCCACTTT. The encoded protein is CASSPGTEKNSPLHF. This chain links TRBV5-4 with TRBJ1-6; 7 bases fit TRBD1. The CDR3 is 15 residues long. The V gene's germline CDR1 is SGHNT and CDR2 YYREEE (reference sequence). V dropped 4 bases and J dropped 7; count of bases not matched to a gene: 8.

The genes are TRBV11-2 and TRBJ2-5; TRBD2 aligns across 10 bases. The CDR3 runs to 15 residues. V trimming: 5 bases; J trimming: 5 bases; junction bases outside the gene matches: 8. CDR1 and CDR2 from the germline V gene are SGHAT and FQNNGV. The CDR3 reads CASSGTAGGRETQYF. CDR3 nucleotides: TGTGCCAGCAGCGGCACAGCGGGGGGGCGGGAGACCCAGTACTTC.

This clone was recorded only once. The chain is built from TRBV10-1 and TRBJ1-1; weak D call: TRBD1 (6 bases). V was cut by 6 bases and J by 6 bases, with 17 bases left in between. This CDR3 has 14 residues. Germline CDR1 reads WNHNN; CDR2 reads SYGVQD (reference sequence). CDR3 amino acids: CASRGTGKGAEAFF. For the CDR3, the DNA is TGCGCCAGCAGAGGTACAGGGAAGGGAGCTGAAGCTTTCTTT.

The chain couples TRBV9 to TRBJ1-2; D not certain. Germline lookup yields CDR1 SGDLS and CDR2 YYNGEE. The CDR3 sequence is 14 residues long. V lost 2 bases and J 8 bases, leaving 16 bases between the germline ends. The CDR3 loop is CASSVNSMTGGYTF. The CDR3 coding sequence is TGTGCCAGCAGCGTGAACAGCATGACGGGCGGCTACACCTTC.

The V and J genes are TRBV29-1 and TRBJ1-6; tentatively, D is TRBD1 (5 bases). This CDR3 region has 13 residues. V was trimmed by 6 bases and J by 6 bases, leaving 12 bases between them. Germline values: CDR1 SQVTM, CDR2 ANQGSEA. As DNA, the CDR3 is TGCAGCGTGGGGGAGACGGTTAATTCACCCCTCCACTTT. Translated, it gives CSVGETVNSPLHF. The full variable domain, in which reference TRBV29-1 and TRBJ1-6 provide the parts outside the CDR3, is SAVISQKPSRDICQRGTSLTIQCQVDSQVTMMFWYRQQPGQSLTLIATANQGSEATYESGFVIDKFPISRPNLTFSTLTVSNMSPEDSSIYLCSVGETVNSPLHFGNGTRLTVT.

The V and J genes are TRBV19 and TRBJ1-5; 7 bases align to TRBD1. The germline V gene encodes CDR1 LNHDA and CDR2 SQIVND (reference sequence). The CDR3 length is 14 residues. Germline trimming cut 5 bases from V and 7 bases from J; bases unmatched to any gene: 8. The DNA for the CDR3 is TGTGCCAGTAGTCTCACAGGGGATGGACAGCCCCAGCATTTT. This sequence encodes CASSLTGDGQPQHF.

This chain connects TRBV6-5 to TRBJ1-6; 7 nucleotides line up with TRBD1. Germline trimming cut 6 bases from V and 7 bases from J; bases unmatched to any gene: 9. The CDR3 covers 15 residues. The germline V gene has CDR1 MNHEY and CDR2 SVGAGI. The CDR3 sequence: CASRPGRGGNSPLHF. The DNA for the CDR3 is TGTGCCAGCAGACCGGGCAGGGGGGGCAATTCACCCCTCCACTTT.

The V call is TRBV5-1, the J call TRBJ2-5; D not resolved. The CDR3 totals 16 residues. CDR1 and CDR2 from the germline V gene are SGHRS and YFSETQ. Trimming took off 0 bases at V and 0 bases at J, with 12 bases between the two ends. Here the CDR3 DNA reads TGCGCCAGCAGCTTGGCTGGCCACGGTGACCAAGAGACCCAGTACTTC. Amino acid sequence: CASSLAGHGDQETQYF.

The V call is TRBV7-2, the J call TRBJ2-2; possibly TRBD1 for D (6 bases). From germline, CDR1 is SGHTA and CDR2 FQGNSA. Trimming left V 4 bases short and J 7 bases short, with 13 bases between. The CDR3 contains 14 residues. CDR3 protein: CASSSANRVGELFF. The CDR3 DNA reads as TGTGCCAGCAGCTCGGCTAACAGGGTCGGGGAGCTGTTTTTT.

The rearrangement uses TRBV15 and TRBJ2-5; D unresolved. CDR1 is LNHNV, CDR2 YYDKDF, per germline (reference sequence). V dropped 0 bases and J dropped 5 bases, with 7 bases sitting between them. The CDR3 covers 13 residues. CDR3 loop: CATSRDSGETQYF. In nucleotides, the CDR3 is TGTGCCACCAGCAGAGATAGTGGGGAGACCCAGTACTTC.

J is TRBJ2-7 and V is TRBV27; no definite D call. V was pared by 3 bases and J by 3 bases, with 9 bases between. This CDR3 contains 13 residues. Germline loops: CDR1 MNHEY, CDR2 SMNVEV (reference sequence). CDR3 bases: TGTGCCAGCAGTTTCTTTGTGGGCTACGAGCAGTACTTC. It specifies CASSFFVGYEQYF.

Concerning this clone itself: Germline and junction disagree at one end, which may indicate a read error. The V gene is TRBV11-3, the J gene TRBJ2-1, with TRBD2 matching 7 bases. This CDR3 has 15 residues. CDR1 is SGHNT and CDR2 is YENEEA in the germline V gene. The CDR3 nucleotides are TGTGCCAGCAGCTTAGGGCGGGGGACCTACAATGGGCAGTTCTTC. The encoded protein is CASSLGRGTYNGQFF.

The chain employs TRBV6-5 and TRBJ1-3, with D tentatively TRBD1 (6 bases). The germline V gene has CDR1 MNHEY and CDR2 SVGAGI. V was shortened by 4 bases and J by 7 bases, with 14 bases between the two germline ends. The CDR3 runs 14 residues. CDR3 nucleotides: TGTGCCAGCAGTTCCGGACAGCGCCGGAACACCATATATTTT. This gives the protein CASSSGQRRNTIYF.

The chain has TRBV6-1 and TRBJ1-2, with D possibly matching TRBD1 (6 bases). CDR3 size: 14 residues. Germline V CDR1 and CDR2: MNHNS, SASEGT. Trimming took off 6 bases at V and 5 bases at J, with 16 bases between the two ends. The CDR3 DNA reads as TGTGCCAGCAGCCCAAAGCGGACAGTTTATGGCTACACCTTC. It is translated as CASSPKRTVYGYTF.